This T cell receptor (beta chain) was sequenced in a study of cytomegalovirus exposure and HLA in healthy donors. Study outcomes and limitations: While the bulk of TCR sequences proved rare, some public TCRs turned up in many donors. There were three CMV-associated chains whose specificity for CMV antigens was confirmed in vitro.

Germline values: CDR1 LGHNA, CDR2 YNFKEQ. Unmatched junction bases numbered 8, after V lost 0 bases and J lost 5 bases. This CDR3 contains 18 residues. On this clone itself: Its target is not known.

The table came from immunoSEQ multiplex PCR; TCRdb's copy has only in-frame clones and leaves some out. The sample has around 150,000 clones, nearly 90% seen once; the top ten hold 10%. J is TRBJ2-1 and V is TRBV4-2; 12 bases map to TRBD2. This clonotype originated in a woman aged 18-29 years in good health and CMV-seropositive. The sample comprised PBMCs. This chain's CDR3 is CASSQETGLAGANNEQFF. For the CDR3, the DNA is TGTGCCAGCAGCCAAGAAACGGGACTAGCGGGCGCCAACAATGAGCAGTTCTTC.